This TCR beta chain was captured in a study of Ad26.COV2.S vaccination and SARS-CoV-2 variants. Study in general: Trial arm assignment for the donor was COV1001 Ad26.COV2.S. Once or twice, 56 days apart, Ad26.COV2.S was delivered intramuscularly. General study findings and limits: Vaccine recipients showed a spike-specific TCR breadth that was higher than in placebo recipients.

Concerning this clone itself: No antigen is known for it.

Libraries were prepared by immunoSEQ multiplex PCR; TCRdb keeps only in-frame clonotypes and omits some of them. This repertoire shows 300,000 to 350,000 clones, under 90% found once; its top ten account for 4.5% to 7%. Treatment specified: roughly 19 received Ad26.COV2.S at low or high dose, single or two shots; a few received placebo; per-sample allocation not given. All samples were drawn on day 63, counting from the first vaccine or placebo injection. It was an adult aged 18-55 years in Boston who was the donor. The sequences come from peripheral blood, collected in a trial of Ad26.COV2.S vaccine versus placebo. This TCR came from a person between 18 and 65 years old who received the Ad26.COV2.S COVID-19 vaccine or a placebo.

The CDR3 DNA is TGTGCCAGCAGCTCGGACACGAACACTGAAGCTTTCTTT. It codes for CASSSDTNTEAFF. The gene calls are TRBV7-7 and TRBJ1-1, with TRBD1 as a possible D gene (5 bases). Germline-derived CDR1 and CDR2 are SSHAT and FNYEAQ (reference sequence). The V and J ends lost 4 bases and 1 base respectively, with 7 bases between them. The CDR3 has 13 amino acids.